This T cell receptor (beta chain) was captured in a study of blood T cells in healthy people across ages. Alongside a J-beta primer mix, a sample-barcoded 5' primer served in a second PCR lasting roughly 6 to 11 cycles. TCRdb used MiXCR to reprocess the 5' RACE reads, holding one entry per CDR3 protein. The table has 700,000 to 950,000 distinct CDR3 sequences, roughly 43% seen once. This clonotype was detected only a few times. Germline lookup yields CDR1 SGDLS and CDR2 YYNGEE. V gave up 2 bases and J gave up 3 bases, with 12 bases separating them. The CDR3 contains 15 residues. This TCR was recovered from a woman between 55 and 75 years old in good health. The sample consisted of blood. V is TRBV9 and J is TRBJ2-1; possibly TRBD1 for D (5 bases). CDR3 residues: CASSVNGRDYNEQFF. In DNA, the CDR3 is TGTGCCAGCAGCGTTAACGGCAGGGACTACAATGAGCAGTTCTTC. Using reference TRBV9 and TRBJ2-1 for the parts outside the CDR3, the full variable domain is DSGVTQTPKHLITATGQRVTLRCSPRSGDLSVYWYQQSLDQGLQFLIQYYNGEERAKGNILERFSAQQFPDLHSELNLSSLELGDSALYFCASSVNGRDYNEQFFGPGTRLTVL.